This T cell receptor (beta chain) was identified in a study of vaccination effects on CD4 cells after COVID-19 (dated 2022 in TCRdb). The study in broad terms: In the ViraFEST assay, PBMC were stimulated with viral peptide pools, and antigen-specific CD4+ T cell clonotypes were then identified by expansion using TCR sequencing. The study compared SARS-CoV-2 spike-specific CD4+ TCR repertoires before and after mRNA vaccination in COVID-19 convalescent patients and infection-naive vaccine recipients. Altogether, some 11 COVID-19 convalescent patients and 4 SARS-CoV-2-naive healthy vaccine recipients made up the full study. The Oncomine TCR Beta short-read assay on an Illumina iSeq 100 was used to sequence cultures from other donors in the study. Each well held 1.5 million to 2.5 million PBMC cultured in IMDM containing roughly 5% human AB serum, about 10 IU/ml IL-2 and gentamicin, along with 8 to 10 ug/ml peptides. Two doses of either the BNT162b2 or the mRNA-1273 mRNA SARS-CoV-2 vaccine were administered to participants.

Turning to this clone: Its specific antigen is unknown. Base qualities are missing; no much larger clone stands one base away.

Libraries were prepared through the immunoSEQ multiplex PCR assay. DNA from the cultured and isolated CD4+ T cells underwent TCR beta CDR3 sequencing. On the authors' methods: Non-productive TCR sequences were removed, reads were trimmed to the CDR3 region, and CDR3s of at least 7 amino acids were retained. The MANAFEST web app was used to pick out antigen-specific clonotypes by comparing their expansion in peptide wells with that in reference cultures. To be called positive, a clone needed expansion at FDR<0.05 compared with the reference and with all other wells, an odds ratio greater than 5, and a frequency greater than 0.1% in two replicate wells. A clonotype was called cross-reactive if it was significantly expanded both in SARS-CoV-2 spike wells and in at least one common cold coronavirus spike condition. CDR3 similarity was assessed by Levenshtein distance with the stringdist R package, and unrooted trees were built with ape in R 3.6.1. Held by TCRdb, this immuneACCESS table contains in-frame sequences only and omits some clones. Under half of the omission traces to an unresolved V gene where checked; the cause of the rest is unknown. V and J calls and clone size follow that table, whereas D and trimming were derived from the DNA. The sample profile shows about 37,000 clones; roughly 79% of them were found once. About 3% of the sample goes to the ten largest clones.

The paper's findings and limits, for the study overall: At late post-vaccination timepoints, both infection-induced and vaccine-induced clones showed marked clonal contraction, consistent with waning T cell responses. Limitations of the study were the small number of convalescent patients and the absence of early post-infection timepoints. Among healthy vaccine recipients, nearly all vaccine-induced clones were SARS-CoV-2 mono-reactive, and just 1 of 255 was cross-reactive with common cold coronaviruses.

After roughly 11 days of culture, CD4+ T cells were isolated with the EasySep CD4+ T cell isolation kit. Healthy vaccine recipients had no prior SARS-CoV-2 infection, confirmed by negative nucleocapsid antibodies before and after vaccination. On days 3 and 7, half of the culture medium was replaced with fresh IL-2-containing medium. Unless noted otherwise, every peptide stimulation condition was cultured in triplicate wells. Using Ficoll-Paque Plus gradient centrifugation, PBMC were separated from whole blood and then either used fresh or cryopreserved at -140C. Genomic DNA was extracted from cultured CD4+ T cells with the QIAamp micro DNA kit. This receptor was taken from a human donor who received a COVID-19 vaccine. This specimen consisted of CD4+ T cells from PBMCs cultured without peptide, obtained before COVID-19 vaccination.

The DNA sequence follows: TGTGCCAGCAGCCAAGAACGGCTAGCGGGGCGGGAGACCCAGTACTTC. This sequence encodes CASSQERLAGRETQYF. The sequence links TRBV3-1 (or the pseudogene TRBV3-2) to TRBJ2-5, with 9 middle bases fitting TRBD2. As encoded in the germline V gene (reference sequence), CDR1 is LGHDT while CDR2 is YNNKEL. V and J are trimmed by 0 bases and 5 bases, and the gene matches miss 7 bases of the junction. The CDR3 numbers 16 residues from cysteine through phenylalanine. Only the CDR3 DNA stays, 48 bases, in frame from base 1.